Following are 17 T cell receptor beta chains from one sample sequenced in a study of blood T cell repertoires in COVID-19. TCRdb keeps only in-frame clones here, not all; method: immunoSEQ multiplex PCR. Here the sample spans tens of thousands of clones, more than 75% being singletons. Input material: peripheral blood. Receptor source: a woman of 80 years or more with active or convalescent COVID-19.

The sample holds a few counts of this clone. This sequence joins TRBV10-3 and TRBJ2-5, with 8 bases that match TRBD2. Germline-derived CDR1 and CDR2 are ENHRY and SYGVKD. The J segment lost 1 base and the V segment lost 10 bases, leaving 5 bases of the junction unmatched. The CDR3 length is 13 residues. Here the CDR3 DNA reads TGTGCCACAGGGAGCGGGAGCCAAGAGACCCAGTACTTC. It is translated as CATGSGSQETQYF.

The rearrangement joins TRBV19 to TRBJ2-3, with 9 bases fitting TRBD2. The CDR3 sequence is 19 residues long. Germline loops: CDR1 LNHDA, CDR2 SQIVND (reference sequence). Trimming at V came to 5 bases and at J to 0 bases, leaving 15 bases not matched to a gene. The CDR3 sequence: CASSGSGLAGHPSTDTQYF. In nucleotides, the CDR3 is TGTGCCAGTAGTGGGTCGGGACTAGCAGGGCACCCTAGCACAGATACGCAGTATTTT.

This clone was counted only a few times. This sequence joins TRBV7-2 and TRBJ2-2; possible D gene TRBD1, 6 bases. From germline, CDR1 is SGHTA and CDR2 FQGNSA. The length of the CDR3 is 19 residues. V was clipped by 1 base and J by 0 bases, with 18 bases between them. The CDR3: CASSLVGYRADSNTGELFF. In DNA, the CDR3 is TGTGCCAGCAGCTTAGTGGGTTACAGGGCGGACTCGAACACCGGGGAGCTGTTTTTT.

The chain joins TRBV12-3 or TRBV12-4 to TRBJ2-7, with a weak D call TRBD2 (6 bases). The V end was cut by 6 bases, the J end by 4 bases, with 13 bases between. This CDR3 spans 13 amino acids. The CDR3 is CASSPQLAYEQYF. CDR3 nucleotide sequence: TGTGCCAGCAGCCCCCAACTAGCTTACGAGCAGTACTTC.

CDR3 amino acids: CSVEGADYGYTF. DNA of the CDR3: TGCAGCGTTGAGGGGGCGGACTATGGCTACACCTTC. The rearrangement joins TRBV29-1 to TRBJ1-2; maybe TRBD1 (6 bases). The CDR3 runs to 12 residues. The ends were cut back, 3 bases at V and 3 bases at J, with 8 bases in the middle. Germline V gene data show CDR1 as SQVTM and CDR2 as ANQGSEA.

The CDR3 nucleotides are TGTGCCAGCAGTTTCCAGGCTGGTGAAAAACTGTTTTTT. It codes for CASSFQAGEKLFF. The rearrangement links TRBV12-3 or TRBV12-4 to TRBJ1-4; D is uncertain. The V gene lost 3 bases and the J gene lost 7 bases, with 9 bases spanning the gap. The CDR3 length is 13 residues.

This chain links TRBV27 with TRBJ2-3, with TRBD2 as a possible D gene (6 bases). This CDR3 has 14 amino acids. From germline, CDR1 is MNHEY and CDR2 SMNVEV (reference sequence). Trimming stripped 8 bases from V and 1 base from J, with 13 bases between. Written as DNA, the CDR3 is TGTGCCAGCGGGAGGCGCGATGGCACAGATACGCAGTATTTT. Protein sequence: CASGRRDGTDTQYF.

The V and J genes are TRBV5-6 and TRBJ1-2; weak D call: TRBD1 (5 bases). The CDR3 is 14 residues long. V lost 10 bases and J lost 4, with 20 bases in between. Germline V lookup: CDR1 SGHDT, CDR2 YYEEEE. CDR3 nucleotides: TGTGCCTCCATTCTCAGGGATTCTACCTATGGCTACACCTTC. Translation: CASILRDSTYGYTF.

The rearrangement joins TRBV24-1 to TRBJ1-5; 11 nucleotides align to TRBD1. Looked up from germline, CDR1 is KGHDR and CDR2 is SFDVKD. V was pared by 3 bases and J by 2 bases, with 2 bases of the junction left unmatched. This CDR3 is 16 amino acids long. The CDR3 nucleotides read TGTGCCACCAGTGATGGACAGGGGGCAGGCAATCAGCCCCAGCATTTT. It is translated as CATSDGQGAGNQPQHF.

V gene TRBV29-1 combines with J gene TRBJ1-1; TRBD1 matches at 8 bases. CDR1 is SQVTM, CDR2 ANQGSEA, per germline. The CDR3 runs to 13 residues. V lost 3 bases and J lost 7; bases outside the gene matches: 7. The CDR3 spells CSVDRGLEGEAFF. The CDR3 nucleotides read TGCAGCGTTGACAGGGGGCTCGAAGGTGAAGCTTTCTTT.

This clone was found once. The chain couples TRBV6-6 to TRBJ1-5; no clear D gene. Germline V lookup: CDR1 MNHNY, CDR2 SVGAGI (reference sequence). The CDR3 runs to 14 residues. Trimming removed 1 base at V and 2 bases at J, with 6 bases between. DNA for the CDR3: TGTGCCAGCAGTTACTATTTCGGCAATCAGCCCCAGCATTTT. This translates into CASSYYFGNQPQHF.

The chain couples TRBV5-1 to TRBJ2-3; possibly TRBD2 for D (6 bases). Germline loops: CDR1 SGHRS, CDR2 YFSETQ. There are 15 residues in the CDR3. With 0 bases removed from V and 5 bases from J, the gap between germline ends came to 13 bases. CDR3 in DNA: TGCGCCAGCAGCTTGGACGGGGGAATAGGAGATACGCAGTATTTT. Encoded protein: CASSLDGGIGDTQYF.

CDR3 residues: CASRNQEEGQGITGELFF. DNA for the CDR3: TGTGCCAGTAGAAATCAGGAGGAGGGGCAGGGTATCACCGGGGAGCTGTTTTTT. V and J are TRBV19 and TRBJ2-2; maybe TRBD2 (6 bases). The CDR3 has 18 residues. In germline, CDR1 is LNHDA, CDR2 SQIVND (reference sequence). The V gene lost 6 bases and the J gene lost 4 bases, with 24 bases spanning the gap.

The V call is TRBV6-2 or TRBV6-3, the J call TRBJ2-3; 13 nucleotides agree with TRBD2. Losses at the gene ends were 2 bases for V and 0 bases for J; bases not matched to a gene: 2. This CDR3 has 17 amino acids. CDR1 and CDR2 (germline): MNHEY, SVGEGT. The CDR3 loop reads CASSYGLAGVSTDTQYF. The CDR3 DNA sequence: TGTGCCAGCAGTTACGGACTAGCGGGGGTGAGCACAGATACGCAGTATTTT.

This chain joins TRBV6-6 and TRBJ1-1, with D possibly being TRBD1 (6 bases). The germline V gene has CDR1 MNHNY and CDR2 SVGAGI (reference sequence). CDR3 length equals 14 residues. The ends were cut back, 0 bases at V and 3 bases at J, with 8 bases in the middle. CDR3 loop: CASSYSRTDTEAFF. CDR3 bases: TGTGCCAGCAGTTACTCCAGGACAGACACTGAAGCTTTCTTT.

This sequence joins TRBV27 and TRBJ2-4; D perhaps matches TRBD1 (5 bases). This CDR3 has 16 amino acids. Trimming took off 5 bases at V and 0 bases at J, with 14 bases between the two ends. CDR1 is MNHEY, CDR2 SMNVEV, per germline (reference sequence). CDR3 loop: CASSPRTPLAKNIQYF. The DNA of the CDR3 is TGTGCCAGCAGTCCCAGGACACCTCTAGCCAAAAACATTCAGTACTTC.

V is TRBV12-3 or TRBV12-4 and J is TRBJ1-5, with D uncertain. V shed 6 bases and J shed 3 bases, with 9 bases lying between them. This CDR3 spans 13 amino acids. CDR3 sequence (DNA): TGTGCCAGCAGCCACAGCCACAATCAGCCCCAGCATTTT. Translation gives CASSHSHNQPQHF.